The clone carrying this T cell receptor (beta chain) was seen only once. Its antigen is unknown. This sample is drawn from a study of T cell responses to AZD1222 COVID-19 vaccine. Overall study results and limits: Donors were mostly white British, more females; clonal diversity possibly underestimated.

Germline CDR1 LNHDA, CDR2 SQIVND (reference sequence). This CDR3 region has 14 residues. Trimming left V 5 bases short and J 4 bases short, with 14 bases between. The data were produced by immunoSEQ multiplex PCR, yet TCRdb's version contains in-frame clones alone and is incomplete. The top ten hold approximately 15% of the sample, which has about 150,000 clones, about nine tenths seen once. The material sequenced was peripheral blood, taken on day 0 of AZD1222 vaccination. The TCR was taken from an adult in good health. The chain joins TRBV19 to TRBJ1-1; D is possibly TRBD1 (6 bases). The CDR3 reads CASSPLGGATEAFF. CDR3 DNA: TGTGCCAGTAGTCCATTGGGGGGGGCCACTGAAGCTTTCTTT.